This entry lists 8 T cell receptor beta chains sequenced from one sample in a study of regulatory T cells in long-lasting Graves disease. Specified time point: newly diagnosed GD, antithyroid drugs for less than 3 months. Extracted PBMC RNA gave rise to the TCR library. CDR3-region Arm-PCR and iRepertoire HTBI primers produced the TCR beta libraries. MiXCR was run by TCRdb on the multiplex PCR reads, yielding one entry per CDR3 protein. The data contain about 450,000 distinct CDR3 sequences, around 17% of them seen just once; the ten biggest clones take up approximately 12%. Another study also made use of these data, one on T cells in Graves' hyperthyroidism and ophthalmopathy.

This specimen was peripheral blood mononuclear cells (PBMCs), taken at new diagnosis, from a patient treated with antithyroid drugs. All receptors derive from a woman between 25 and 40 years old with Graves disease.

This clonotype turned up a few times. The chain couples TRBV12-3 or TRBV12-4 to TRBJ1-3; the D gene is possibly TRBD1 (6 bases). V lost 3 bases and J lost 1, with 16 bases in between. The CDR3 extends over 17 amino acids. The CDR3 loop is CASSFPSGVFSGNTIYF. CDR3 nucleotides: TGTGCCAGCAGTTTCCCGTCAGGGGTCTTTTCTGGAAACACCATATATTTT.

V is TRBV4-3 and J is TRBJ1-1; a weak D match, TRBD1 (5 bases). The germline V gene has CDR1 LGHNA and CDR2 YSLEER. The length of the CDR3 is 14 residues. V lost 5 bases, J lost 3 bases, and 13 bases lay in between. The CDR3 protein is CASSYLEGHTEAFF. The CDR3 coding sequence is TGCGCCAGCAGCTACTTGGAGGGGCACACTGAAGCTTTCTTT.

This clonotype turned up a few times. The rearrangement uses TRBV27 and TRBJ2-6; possible D gene TRBD2, 5 bases. From germline, CDR1 is MNHEY and CDR2 SMNVEV (reference sequence). The CDR3 consists of 16 residues. V was trimmed by 6 bases and J by 1 base, leaving 13 bases between them. The CDR3 reads CASSSLTGSGANVLTF. CDR3 coding DNA: TGTGCCAGCAGCTCCCTAACGGGATCTGGGGCCAACGTCCTGACTTTC.

This clonotype was counted ten times or more. V and J are TRBV6-1 and TRBJ2-3; tentatively, D is TRBD1 (5 bases). This CDR3 is 15 amino acids long. Germline values: CDR1 MNHNS, CDR2 SASEGT. V lost 7 bases and J 2 bases, leaving 16 bases between the germline ends. The CDR3 loop is CASTKGPRPTDTQYF. In nucleotides, the CDR3 is TGTGCCAGCACCAAGGGGCCGAGACCCACAGATACGCAGTATTTT.

The chain couples TRBV25-1 to TRBJ2-1; D perhaps matches TRBD1 (5 bases). This CDR3 is built from 15 residues. Germline lookup yields CDR1 MGHDK and CDR2 SYGVNS. V lost 1 base, J lost 5 bases, and 12 bases lay in between. The CDR3 here is CASSEFRTNNNEQFF. The CDR3 region has the DNA TGTGCCAGCAGTGAATTCCGGACAAATAACAATGAGCAGTTCTTC.

Of note for this clonotype: A much more abundant neighbour one base away suggests this may be a read error. The chain recombines TRBV5-6 with TRBJ2-5; the D gene could be TRBD1 or TRBD2 (6 bases each). The CDR3 has 13 residues. Per germline, CDR1 SGHDT and CDR2 YYEEEE. The CDR3 DNA is TGTGCCAGCAGCTTACCGGGGGCAGAGACCCAGTCCTTC. Amino acid sequence: CASSLPGAETQSF.

The chain joins TRBV29-1 to TRBJ2-5, with 8 bases aligning to TRBD1. With 6 bases clipped from V and 3 bases from J, the junction kept 9 bases outside the gene matches. The CDR3 totals 14 residues. Germline V CDR1 and CDR2: SQVTM, ANQGSEA. The CDR3 reads CSVAGGSFEETQYF. The CDR3 DNA reads as TGCAGCGTCGCAGGGGGCAGTTTCGAAGAGACCCAGTACTTC.

The chain combines TRBV10-3 with TRBJ1-6; D gene uncertain. V lost 0 bases and J 6 bases, leaving 12 bases between the germline ends. Germline CDR1 ENHRY, CDR2 SYGVKD. This CDR3 region has 16 residues. As DNA, the CDR3 is TGTGCCATCAGTGAGTCCCCCGGACGGTCTAATTCACCCCTCCACTTT. Its translation: CAISESPGRSNSPLHF.